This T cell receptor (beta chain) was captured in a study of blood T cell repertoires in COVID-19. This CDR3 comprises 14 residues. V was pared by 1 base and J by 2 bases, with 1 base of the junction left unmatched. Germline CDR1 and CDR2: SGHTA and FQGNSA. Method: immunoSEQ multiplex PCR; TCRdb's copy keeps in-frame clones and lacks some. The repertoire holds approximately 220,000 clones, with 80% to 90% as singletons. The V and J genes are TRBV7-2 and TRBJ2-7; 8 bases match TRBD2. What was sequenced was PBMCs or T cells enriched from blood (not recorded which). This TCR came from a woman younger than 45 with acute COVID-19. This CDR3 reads CASSLGGGTYEQYF. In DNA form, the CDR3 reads TGTGCCAGCAGCTTAGGCGGGGGGACCTACGAGCAGTACTTC.